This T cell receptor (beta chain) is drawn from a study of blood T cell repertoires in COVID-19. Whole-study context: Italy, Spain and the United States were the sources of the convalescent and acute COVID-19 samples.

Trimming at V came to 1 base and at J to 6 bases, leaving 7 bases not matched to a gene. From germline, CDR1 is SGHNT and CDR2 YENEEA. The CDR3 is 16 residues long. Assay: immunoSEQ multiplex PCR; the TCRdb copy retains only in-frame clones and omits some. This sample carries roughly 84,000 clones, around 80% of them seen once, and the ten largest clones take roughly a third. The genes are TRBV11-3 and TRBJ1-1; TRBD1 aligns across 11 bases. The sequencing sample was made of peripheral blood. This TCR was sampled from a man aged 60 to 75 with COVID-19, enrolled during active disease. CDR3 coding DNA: TGTGCCAGCAGCTTAGTATCAGGACAGGGGGCGGCTGAAGCTTTCTTT. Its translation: CASSLVSGQGAAEAFF.